What follows describes a single TCR beta chain. The antigen remains undetermined. The protocol was immunoSEQ multiplex PCR, while the TCRdb copy is restricted to in-frame clones and leaves out a portion. The table shows approximately 25,000 clones, with over 65% occurring only once. This sample was included in a study of vaccination effects on CD4 cells after COVID-19. Study-wide points: Missing from the study were early post-infection timepoints, and its convalescent patients were few.

Antigen-specific CD4+ T cells were expanded (with viral peptide pools) by the ViraFEST assay ahead of sequencing. CD4+ T cell isolation took place after approximately 11 days of culture. The study found no prior SARS-CoV-2 infection in the vaccine recipients, who tested negative for nucleocapsid antibodies. Half-medium exchanges with IL-2 medium took place on days 3 and 7. Germline V gives CDR1 MDHEN, CDR2 SYDVKM. The CDR3 spans 15 residues. Unmatched junction bases numbered 11, after V lost 4 bases and J lost 6 bases. The specimen was CD4+ T cells from PBMCs cultured with HCoV-NL63 spike peptides, collected before COVID-19 vaccination. The gene calls are TRBV28 and TRBJ2-7, with TRBD2 matching 8 bases. This receptor was obtained from a human donor who received a COVID-19 vaccine. The CDR3 sequence is CASSSPASGRGEQYF. The CDR3 coding sequence is TGTGCCAGCAGTTCACCTGCAAGCGGGAGAGGCGAGCAGTACTTC.